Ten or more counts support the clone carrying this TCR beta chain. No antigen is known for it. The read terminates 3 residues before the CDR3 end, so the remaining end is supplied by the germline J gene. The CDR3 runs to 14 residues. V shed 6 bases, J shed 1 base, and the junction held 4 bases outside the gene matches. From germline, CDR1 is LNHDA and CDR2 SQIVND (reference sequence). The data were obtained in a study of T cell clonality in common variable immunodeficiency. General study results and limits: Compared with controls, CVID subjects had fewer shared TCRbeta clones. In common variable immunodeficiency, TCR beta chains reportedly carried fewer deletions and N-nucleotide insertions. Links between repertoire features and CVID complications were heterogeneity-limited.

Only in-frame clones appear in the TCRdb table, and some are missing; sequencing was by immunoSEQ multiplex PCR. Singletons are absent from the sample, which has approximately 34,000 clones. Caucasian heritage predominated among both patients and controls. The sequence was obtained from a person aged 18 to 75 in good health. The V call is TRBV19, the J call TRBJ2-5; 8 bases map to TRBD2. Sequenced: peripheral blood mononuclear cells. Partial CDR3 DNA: TGTGCCAGTAGGCTAAGCGGGAGCCAAGAGACC. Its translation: CASRLSGSQET. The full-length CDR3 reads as CASRLSGSQETQYF.